This paragraph covers one T cell receptor beta chain sequence. It has no known antigen specificity. Base qualities are not provided; no much larger clone lies one nucleotide away. This entry belongs to a study of OX40 agonist ivuxolimab in advanced cancers. Notes on the research overall: Ivuxolimab, which targeted the costimulatory receptor OX40 (CD134), was an agonistic, fully human IgG2 monoclonal antibody. Intravenous ivuxolimab was administered to patients every 2 weeks at six dose levels: 0.01, 0.1, 0.3, 1.5, 3 and 10 mg/kg. Of the roughly 52 dose-escalation patients, hepatocellular carcinoma was present in roughly 19, melanoma in some 15, renal cell carcinoma in 9 and head and neck cancer in 9. The dose-escalation cohort was around 84% male with a mean age of about 60 years, ranging from roughly 23 to 85. Prior anti-PD-1, anti-PD-L1 or anti-CTLA-4 therapy was permitted, and roughly two fifths of dose-escalation patients had received checkpoint inhibitors. Partial responses occurred in three dose-escalation patients: two with cutaneous melanoma and one with hepatocellular carcinoma. Peripheral TCRbeta sequencing aimed to test whether ivuxolimab altered TCR sequence diversity and caused clonal T-cell expansion. The paper describes the monotherapy dose-escalation part (N = 52 patients) of the phase I trial of ivuxolimab. Broad study findings and their caveats: Low levels of normalized T-cell clonal expansion were also shown by some nonresponding patients. The antigen specificity of the clonally expanded peripheral T cells was not determined. On average, CD8+ T cells showed more expanded clones than CD4+ T cells after ivuxolimab. At doses of 0.1 to 3.0 mg/kg, clonal expansion of both CD4+ and CD8+ blood T cells was observed from baseline to week 6. In the 0.1-3.0 mg/kg groups, partial responders were among the patients with the lowest normalized peripheral clonal expansion, particularly in CD8+ T cells.

CDR1 and CDR2, looked up from the germline V gene, are SGHTA and FQGNSA. The cysteine opens and the phenylalanine closes a CDR3 of 13 amino acids. Kept here is only the CDR3 DNA, which spans 39 bases and is read in frame from base 1. V loses 3 bases, J loses 6 bases, and the germline ends lie 11 bases apart. For sequencing of the TCRbeta CDR3 region, genomic DNA was extracted from the sorted cells. The immunoSEQ Assay was used to sequence the TCRbeta CDR3 regions. As stored in TCRdb, this immuneACCESS dataset retains in-frame rearrangements with V and J assigned. A fraction of the clones does not appear; measured against another copy, unresolved V genes explain less than half of the discrepancy, and the remainder lacks a known reason. This sample holds tens of thousands of clones; around 91% were observed only once. The ten largest account for about 0.99% of the sample. Patients with autoimmune disease history or receiving systemic immunosuppression were excluded from the trial. In every dose cohort, peripheral blood was drawn for TCR sequencing at baseline, cycle 4 day 1, and cycle 7 day 1. Samples came from an open-label, multicenter, first-in-human phase I dose-escalation trial of ivuxolimab. Adults with locally advanced or metastatic melanoma, renal cell, hepatocellular, or head and neck squamous cell carcinoma were enrolled in the trial. CD4+ and CD8+ T cells were sorted separately from peripheral blood before TCR sequencing.

The sequence was obtained from an adult with an advanced solid tumor such as melanoma, head and neck, liver or kidney cancer. The V and J segments used are TRBV7-2 and TRBJ1-2; the D gene cannot be resolved reliably. The material was CD4+ or CD8+ T cells sorted from blood, obtained in a trial of the OX40 agonist ivuxolimab. This receptor has the CDR3 CASSFGSTHGYTF. The nucleotides are TGTGCCAGCAGCTTCGGCAGCACCCATGGCTACACCTTC.